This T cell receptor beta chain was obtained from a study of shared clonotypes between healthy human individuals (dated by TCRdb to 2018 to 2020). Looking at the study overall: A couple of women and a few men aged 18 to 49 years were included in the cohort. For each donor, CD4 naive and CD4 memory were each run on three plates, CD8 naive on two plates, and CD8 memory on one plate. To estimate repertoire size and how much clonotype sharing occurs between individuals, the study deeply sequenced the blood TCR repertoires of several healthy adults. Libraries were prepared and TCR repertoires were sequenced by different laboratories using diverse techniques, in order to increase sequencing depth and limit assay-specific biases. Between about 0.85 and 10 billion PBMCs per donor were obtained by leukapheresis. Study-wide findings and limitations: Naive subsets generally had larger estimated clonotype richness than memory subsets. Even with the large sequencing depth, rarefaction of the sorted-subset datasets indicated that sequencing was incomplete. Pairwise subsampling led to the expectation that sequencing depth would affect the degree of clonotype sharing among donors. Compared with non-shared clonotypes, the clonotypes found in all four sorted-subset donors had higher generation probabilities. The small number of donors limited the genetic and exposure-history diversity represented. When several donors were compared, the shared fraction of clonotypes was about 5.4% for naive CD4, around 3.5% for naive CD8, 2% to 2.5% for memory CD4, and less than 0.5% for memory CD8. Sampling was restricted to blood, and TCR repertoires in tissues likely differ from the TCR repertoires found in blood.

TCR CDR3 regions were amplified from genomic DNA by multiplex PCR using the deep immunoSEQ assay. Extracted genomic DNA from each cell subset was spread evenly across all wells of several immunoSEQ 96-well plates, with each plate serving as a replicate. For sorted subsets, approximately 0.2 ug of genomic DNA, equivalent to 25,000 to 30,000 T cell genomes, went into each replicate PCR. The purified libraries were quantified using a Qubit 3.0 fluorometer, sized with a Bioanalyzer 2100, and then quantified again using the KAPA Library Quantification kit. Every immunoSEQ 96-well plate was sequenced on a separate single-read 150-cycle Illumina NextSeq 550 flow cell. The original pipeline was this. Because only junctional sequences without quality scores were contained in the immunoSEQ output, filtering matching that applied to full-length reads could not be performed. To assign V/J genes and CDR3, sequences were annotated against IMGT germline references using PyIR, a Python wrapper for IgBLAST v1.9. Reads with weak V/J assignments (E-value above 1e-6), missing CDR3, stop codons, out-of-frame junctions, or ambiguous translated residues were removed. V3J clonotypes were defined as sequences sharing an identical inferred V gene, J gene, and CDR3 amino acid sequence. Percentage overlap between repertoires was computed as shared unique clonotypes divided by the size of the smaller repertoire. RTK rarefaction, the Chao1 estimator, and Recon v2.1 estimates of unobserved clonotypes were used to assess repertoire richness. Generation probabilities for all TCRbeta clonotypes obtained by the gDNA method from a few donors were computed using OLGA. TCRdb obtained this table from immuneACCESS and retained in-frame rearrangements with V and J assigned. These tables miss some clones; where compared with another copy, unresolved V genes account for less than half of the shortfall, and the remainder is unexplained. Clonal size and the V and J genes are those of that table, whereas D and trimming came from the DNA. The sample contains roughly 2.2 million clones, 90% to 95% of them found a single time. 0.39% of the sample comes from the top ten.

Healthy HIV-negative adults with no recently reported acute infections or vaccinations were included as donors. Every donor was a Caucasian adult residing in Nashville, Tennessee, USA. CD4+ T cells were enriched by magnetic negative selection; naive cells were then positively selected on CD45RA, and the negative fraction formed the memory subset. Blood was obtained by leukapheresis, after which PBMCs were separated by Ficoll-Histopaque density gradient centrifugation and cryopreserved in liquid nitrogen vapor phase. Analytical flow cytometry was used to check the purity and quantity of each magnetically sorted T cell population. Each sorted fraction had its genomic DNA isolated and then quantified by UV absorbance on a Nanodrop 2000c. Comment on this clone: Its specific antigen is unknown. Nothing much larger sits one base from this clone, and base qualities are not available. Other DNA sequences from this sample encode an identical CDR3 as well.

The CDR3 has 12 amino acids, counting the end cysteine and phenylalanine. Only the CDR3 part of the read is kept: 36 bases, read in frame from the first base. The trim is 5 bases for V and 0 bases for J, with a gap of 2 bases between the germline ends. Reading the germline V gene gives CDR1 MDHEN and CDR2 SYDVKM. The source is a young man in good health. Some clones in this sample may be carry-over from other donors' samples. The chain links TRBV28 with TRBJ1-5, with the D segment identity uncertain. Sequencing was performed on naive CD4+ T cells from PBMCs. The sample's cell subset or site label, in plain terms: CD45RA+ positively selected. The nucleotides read TGTGCCAGCAGTGATAGCAATCAGCCCCAGCATTTT. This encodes CASSDSNQPQHF.